The clone carrying this T cell receptor beta chain was recorded once. The data are from a study of blood T cell repertoires in COVID-19. At the level of the study: The cDNA or gDNA used as material had been derived from T cells, B-cell-depleted T cells, or PBMCs.

The germline V gene has CDR1 MNHNY and CDR2 SVGAGI (reference sequence). J was trimmed by 0 bases and V by 9 bases; bases with no gene match: 10. The CDR3 consists of 16 residues. Original data processing: Amplified reference gene primers provided the basis for estimating nucleated cell counts. Clones were read by immunoSEQ multiplex PCR, and TCRdb kept only the in-frame ones, dropping some. D and trimming were read from the DNA, whereas the V and J calls and clone size are those reported in that table. The sample carries approximately 400,000 clones, 70% to 85% recorded once. This chain links TRBV6-6 with TRBJ2-2; 7 bases agree with TRBD2. Sequencing was done on a sample of peripheral blood. The TCR sequence derives from a human donor with acute or convalescent COVID-19. The donor label of this sample is uncertain. The DNA of the CDR3 is TGTGCCAGTCTAGCGGACGGACGACCGAACACCGGGGAGCTGTTTTTT. Amino acids: CASLADGRPNTGELFF.